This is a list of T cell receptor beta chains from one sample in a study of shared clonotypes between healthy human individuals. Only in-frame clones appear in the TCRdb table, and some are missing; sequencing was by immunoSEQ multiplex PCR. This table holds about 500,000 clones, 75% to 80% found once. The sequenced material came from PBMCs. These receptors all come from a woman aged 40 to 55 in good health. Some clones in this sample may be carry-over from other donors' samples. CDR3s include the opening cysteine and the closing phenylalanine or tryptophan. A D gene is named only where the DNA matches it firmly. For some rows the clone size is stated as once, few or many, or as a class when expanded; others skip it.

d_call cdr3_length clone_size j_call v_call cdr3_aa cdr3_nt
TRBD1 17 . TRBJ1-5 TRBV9 CASSEGTGAYSNQPQHF TGTGCCAGCAGCGAGGGTACAGGGGCCTATAGCAATCAGCCCCAGCATTTT
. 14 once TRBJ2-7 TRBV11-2 CASSSAAGTYEQYF TGTGCCAGCAGCTCTGCGGCAGGGACCTACGAGCAGTACTTC
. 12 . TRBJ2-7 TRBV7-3 CASSFPPGEQYF TGTGCCAGCAGCTTCCCCCCGGGGGAGCAGTACTTC
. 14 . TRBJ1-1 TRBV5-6 CASNPVGMDTEAFF TGTGCCAGCAACCCCGTGGGTATGGACACTGAAGCTTTCTTT
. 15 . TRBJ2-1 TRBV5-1 CASSLDLSSYNEQFF TGCGCCAGCAGCTTAGACTTGAGCTCCTACAATGAGCAGTTCTTC
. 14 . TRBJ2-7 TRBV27 CASSLSWDTYEQYF TGTGCCAGCAGTTTATCTTGGGACACCTACGAGCAGTACTTC
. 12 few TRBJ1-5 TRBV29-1 CSVAELNQPQHF TGCAGCGTTGCAGAGCTCAATCAGCCCCAGCATTTT
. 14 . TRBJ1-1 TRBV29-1 CSVPGGLSNTEAFF TGCAGCGTTCCCGGCGGCTTATCGAACACTGAAGCTTTCTTT
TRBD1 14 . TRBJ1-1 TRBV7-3 CASSLLDRGTEAFF TGTGCCAGCAGCTTATTAGACAGGGGGACTGAAGCTTTCTTT
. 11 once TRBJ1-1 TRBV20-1 CSAYGQLQAFF TGCAGTGCCTATGGACAGCTTCAAGCTTTCTTT
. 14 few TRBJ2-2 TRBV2 CASKSLLNTGELFF TGTGCCAGCAAGTCCCTTCTAAACACCGGGGAGCTGTTTTTT
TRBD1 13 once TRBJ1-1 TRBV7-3 CASSLVTGGEAFF TGTGCCAGCAGCTTAGTGACAGGGGGTGAAGCTTTCTTT
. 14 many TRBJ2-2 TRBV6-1 CASTRRDIPGELFF TGTGCCAGCACCCGCAGGGATATTCCCGGGGAGCTGTTTTTT
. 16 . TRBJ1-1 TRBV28 CASRGWAARETSEAFF TGTGCCAGCAGAGGATGGGCTGCCAGGGAGACTTCTGAAGCTTTCTTT
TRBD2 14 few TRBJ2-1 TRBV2 CASSLLAGVVEQFF TGTGCCAGCAGTCTACTAGCGGGAGTGGTAGAGCAGTTCTTC
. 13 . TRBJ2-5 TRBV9 CASSVASYETQYF TGTGCCAGCAGCGTAGCTAGCTACGAGACCCAGTACTTC
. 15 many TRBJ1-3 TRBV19 CASSIARGSGNTIYF TGTGCCAGTAGTATAGCCCGCGGTTCTGGAAACACCATATATTTT
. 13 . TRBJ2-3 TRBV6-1 CASSEIGQSTQYF TGTGCCAGCAGTGAAATTGGACAGTCTACGCAGTATTTT
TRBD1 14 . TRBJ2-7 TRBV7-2 CASSTGTGYHEQYF TGTGCCAGCAGCACCGGGACAGGGTACCACGAGCAGTACTTC
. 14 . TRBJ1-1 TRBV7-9 CASSATTVYTEAFF TGTGCCAGCAGCGCTACGACAGTTTACACTGAAGCTTTCTTT
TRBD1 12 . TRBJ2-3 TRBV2 CASTTGVDTQYF TGTGCCAGCACCACAGGGGTCGATACGCAGTATTTT
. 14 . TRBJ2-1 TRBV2 CASIRPGTNNEQFF TGTGCCAGCATTCGGCCAGGGACCAACAATGAGCAGTTCTTC
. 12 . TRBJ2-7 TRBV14 CASSQVYYEQYF TGTGCCAGCAGCCAAGTGTACTACGAGCAGTACTTC
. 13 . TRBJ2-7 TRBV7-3 CASSKGGIYEQYF TGTGCCAGCAGCAAAGGAGGGATCTACGAGCAGTACTTC
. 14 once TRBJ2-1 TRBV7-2 CASSSQNPYDEQFF TGTGCCAGCAGCTCACAGAATCCCTACGATGAGCAGTTCTTC
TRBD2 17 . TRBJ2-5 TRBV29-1 CSVEDTSRTSGFGTQYF TGCAGCGTTGAAGATACATCCAGGACTAGCGGGTTCGGGACCCAGTACTTC
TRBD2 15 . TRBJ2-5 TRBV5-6 CASSLLGEGQETQYF TGTGCCAGCAGCTTGTTGGGGGAGGGCCAAGAGACCCAGTACTTC
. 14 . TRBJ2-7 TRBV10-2 CASSVGGLSYEQYF TGCGCCAGCAGTGTTGGGGGGCTCTCCTACGAGCAGTACTTC